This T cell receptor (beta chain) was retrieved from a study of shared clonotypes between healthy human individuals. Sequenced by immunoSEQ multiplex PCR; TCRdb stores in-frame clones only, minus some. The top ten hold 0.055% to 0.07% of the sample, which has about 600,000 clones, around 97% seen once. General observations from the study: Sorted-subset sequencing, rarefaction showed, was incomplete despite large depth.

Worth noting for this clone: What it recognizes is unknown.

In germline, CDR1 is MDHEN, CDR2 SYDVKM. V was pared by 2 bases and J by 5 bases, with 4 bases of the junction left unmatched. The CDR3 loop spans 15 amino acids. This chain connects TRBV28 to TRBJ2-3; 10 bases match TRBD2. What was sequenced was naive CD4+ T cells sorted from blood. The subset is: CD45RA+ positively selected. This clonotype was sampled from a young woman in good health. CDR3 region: CASSLHSGRGDTQYF. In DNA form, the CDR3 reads TGTGCCAGCAGTTTACACAGCGGGAGGGGAGATACGCAGTATTTT.